The 27 T cell receptor beta chains given below trace back to one sample, sequenced in a study of CD8 T cells in ankylosing spondylitis. Study-wide findings and caveats: Seven to nine highly homologous variants made up a TCR beta motif, and this motif appeared characteristic of ankylosing spondylitis blood.

Which antigens these TCRs recognize remains unknown. TCRdb reanalysed the 5' RACE reads using MiXCR and keeps one entry per CDR3 protein. This table has about 800,000 distinct CDR3 sequences, 12% appearing once. Input material: blood, either unsorted or a sorted T cell fraction (not recorded which). The receptors come from a male donor with ankylosing spondylitis.

Ten or more counts support this clonotype. The genes are TRBV29-1 and TRBJ2-3; 9 bases align to TRBD1. The trim removed 4 bases at V and 0 bases at J, leaving 14 bases unmatched. The germline V gene has CDR1 SQVTM and CDR2 ANQGSEA. This CDR3 region has 18 residues. CDR3 nucleotides: TGCAGCGTTGTAGGGGGCCAAGATGGACAGGGGAGCACAGATACGCAGTATTTT. Translation: CSVVGGQDGQGSTDTQYF.

This clonotype came up a few times. This CDR3 is CATQRGRANTEAFF. The CDR3 DNA reads TGTGCCACTCAGAGGGGGCGGGCGAACACTGAAGCTTTCTTT. The rearrangement uses TRBV7-2 and TRBJ1-1, with 7 bases fitting TRBD1. CDR3 length: 14 residues. The trim removed 10 bases at V and 1 base at J, leaving 9 bases unmatched. Germline CDR1 is SGHTA and CDR2 is FQGNSA.

This clonotype was detected a few times. This chain links TRBV20-1 with TRBJ2-1, with TRBD2 matching over 8 bases. This CDR3 has 15 residues. Germline V CDR1 and CDR2: DFQATT, SNEGSKA (reference sequence). With 1 base clipped from V and 4 bases from J, the junction kept 6 bases outside the gene matches. The CDR3 reads CSARGGRGDYNEQFF. The CDR3 bases are TGCAGTGCTAGAGGTGGGCGGGGGGATTACAATGAGCAGTTCTTC.

This clonotype was recorded a few times. This sequence joins TRBV27 and TRBJ1-5; D remains ambiguous. This CDR3 is built from 13 residues. The V gene's germline CDR1 is MNHEY and CDR2 SMNVEV (reference sequence). V was pared by 1 base and J by 3 bases, with 4 bases between. The DNA of the CDR3 is TGTGCCAGCAGTTTATACACCAATCAGCCCCAGCATTTT. Its translation: CASSLYTNQPQHF.

The V and J genes are TRBV7-2 and TRBJ2-1, with D uncertain. The germline V and J ends were trimmed by 5 bases and 5 bases, with 7 bases remaining between them. The CDR3 covers 12 residues. Germline lookup yields CDR1 SGHTA and CDR2 FQGNSA. The CDR3 region is CASSQRHNEQFF. The CDR3 coding sequence is TGTGCCAGCAGCCAAAGACACAATGAGCAGTTCTTC.

In this sample, this clonotype turned up a few times. V and J are TRBV20-1 and TRBJ2-3, with D tentatively TRBD1 (6 bases). The V gene lost 3 bases and the J gene lost 3 bases, with 16 bases spanning the gap. The V gene's germline CDR1 is DFQATT and CDR2 SNEGSKA (reference sequence). This CDR3 contains 15 residues. This CDR3 reads CSASTRRGNTDTQYF. Written as DNA, the CDR3 is TGCAGTGCTAGTACTCGTAGGGGGAATACAGATACGCAGTATTTT.

In this sample, this clonotype turned up a few times. CDR3 nucleotide sequence: TGTGCCAGCACCCGGGTAGGGGACAACAACTACGAGCAGTACTTC. Its protein product is CASTRVGDNNYEQYF. The genes are TRBV7-9 and TRBJ2-7, with D maybe TRBD1 (6 bases). V was shortened by 7 bases and J by 3 bases, with 19 bases between the two germline ends. The CDR3 covers 15 residues. Germline V gene sequence: CDR1 SEHNR, CDR2 FQNEAQ (reference sequence).

This clonotype has ten or more counts. The V gene is TRBV29-1, the J gene TRBJ2-1; TRBD2 matches 14 bases. The ends lost 5 bases at V and 6 bases at J; junction bases unmatched: 3. There are 14 residues in the CDR3. The germline CDR1 and CDR2 sequences are SQVTM and ANQGSEA. The CDR3 is CSVFGTSGSNEQFF. The CDR3 coding sequence is TGCAGCGTTTTCGGGACTAGCGGGAGCAATGAGCAGTTCTTC.

There are a few counts of this clonotype. The V call is TRBV7-2, the J call TRBJ1-5; D gene uncertain. CDR3 size: 13 residues. Germline values: CDR1 SGHTA, CDR2 FQGNSA. Trimming cost V 3 bases and J 3 bases, with 6 bases left between them. CDR3 sequence: CASSFSPNQPQHF. The CDR3 DNA sequence: TGTGCCAGCAGCTTCAGCCCCAATCAGCCCCAGCATTTT.

In this sample, this clonotype turned up many times. The junction departs from germline at one end; a sequencing error may be responsible. The chain carries TRBV5-1 and TRBJ2-3; 10 nucleotides match TRBD2. Germline V lookup: CDR1 SGHRS, CDR2 YFSETQ. CDR3 length: 15 amino acids. CDR3 nucleotide sequence: TGTGCCAGCAGCTTAGATAGCGGGGGGACAGATACGCAGTATTTT. As protein: CASSLDSGGTDTQYF.

This clonotype was seen only a few times. The chain has TRBV2 and TRBJ2-5, with D uncertain. This CDR3 contains 13 residues. The germline V gene has CDR1 SNHLY and CDR2 FYNNEI. V lost 10 bases to trimming and J lost 0 bases, with 12 bases between them. This chain's CDR3 is CATSTNNQETQYF. For the CDR3, the DNA is TGTGCCACCTCGACCAATAACCAAGAGACCCAGTACTTC.

This clonotype was detected only a few times. The chain is built from TRBV9 and TRBJ1-6; unclear D gene. V was clipped by 0 bases and J by 8 bases, with 6 bases between them. The germline gives CDR1 SGDLS, CDR2 YYNGEE. This CDR3 region has 13 residues. CDR3: CASSVGRDSPLHF. In DNA form, the CDR3 reads TGTGCCAGCAGCGTAGGCCGTGATTCACCCCTCCACTTT. Filled out from reference TRBV9 and TRBJ1-6, the complete variable domain reads DSGVTQTPKHLITATGQRVTLRCSPRSGDLSVYWYQQSLDQGLQFLIQYYNGEERAKGNILERFSAQQFPDLHSELNLSSLELGDSALYFCASSVGRDSPLHFGNGTRLTVT.

The chain couples TRBV7-2 to TRBJ1-4; no reliable D call. The V end lost 5 bases, the J end lost 5 bases, and 9 bases lay between the germline ends. The CDR3 has 13 amino acids. The V gene's germline CDR1 is SGHTA and CDR2 FQGNSA. For the CDR3, the DNA is TGTGCCAGCAGCCAGGACGGAAATGAAAAACTGTTTTTT. It encodes CASSQDGNEKLFF.

This clonotype was picked up a small number of times. This chain joins TRBV2 and TRBJ2-7, with no clear D. The CDR3 is made up of 14 amino acids. V shed 2 bases and J shed 3 bases, with 11 bases lying between them. Germline CDR1 SNHLY, CDR2 FYNNEI. CDR3 in amino acids: CASSEFGSDYEQYF. DNA for the CDR3: TGTGCCAGCAGTGAATTCGGCAGCGACTACGAGCAGTACTTC.

This clonotype was counted ten times or more. The J gene is TRBJ2-3, the V gene TRBV4-2, with 9 bases lining up with TRBD2. Germline V CDR1 and CDR2: LGHNA, YNFKEQ. The CDR3 has 17 amino acids. With V trimmed by 0 bases and J by 6 bases, 10 bases remained unmatched. CDR3 region: CASSQDRSGGPGDTQYF. CDR3 nucleotide sequence: TGTGCCAGCAGCCAAGATCGAAGCGGGGGGCCAGGGGATACGCAGTATTTT.

The rearrangement joins TRBV7-9 to TRBJ2-5; TRBD2 matches at 8 bases. The CDR3 has 15 residues. CDR1 and CDR2 (germline): SEHNR, FQNEAQ (reference sequence). Unmatched junction bases numbered 8, after V lost 7 bases and J lost 1 base. The CDR3 here is CASISGTSGQETQYF. CDR3 DNA: TGTGCCAGCATCTCCGGAACTAGCGGCCAAGAGACCCAGTACTTC.

This clonotype was observed a few times. The chain couples TRBV4-3 to TRBJ1-1; no clear D gene. Germline V lookup: CDR1 LGHNA, CDR2 YSLEER. Trimming pared 0 bases from V and 0 bases from J, leaving 5 bases between. CDR3 length: 14 amino acids. CDR3 in DNA: TGCGCCAGCAGCCAAGATCTGGTGAACACTGAAGCTTTCTTT. This encodes CASSQDLVNTEAFF.

The table lists this clonotype with many counts. V gene TRBV29-1 combines with J gene TRBJ1-2, with no clear D. Trimming stripped 4 bases from V and 2 bases from J, with 8 bases between. This CDR3 comprises 12 residues. The germline CDR1 and CDR2 sequences are SQVTM and ANQGSEA. The CDR3 reads CSVGRHNYGYTF. The CDR3 DNA follows: TGCAGCGTTGGCAGACACAACTATGGCTACACCTTC.

V gene TRBV4-3 combines with J gene TRBJ2-7; D unresolved. V lost 0 bases and J lost 3, with 12 bases in between. Germline CDR1 reads LGHNA; CDR2 reads YSLEER. The CDR3 length is 15 residues. CDR3 DNA sequence: TGCGCCAGCAGCCAAGATTTGGGCAGGAGCTACGAGCAGTACTTC. Encoded protein: CASSQDLGRSYEQYF.

In its sample, this clonotype was seen a few times. The chain has TRBV6-2 or TRBV6-3 and TRBJ2-3; D is uncertain. CDR1 MNHEY and CDR2 SVGEGT come from the germline V gene. Trimming took off 2 bases at V and 4 bases at J, with 7 bases between the two ends. The CDR3 sequence is 13 residues long. The CDR3, as DNA: TGTGCCAGCAGTTACCGACCCCCAGATACGCAGTATTTT. This encodes CASSYRPPDTQYF.

Only a few counts were recorded for this clonotype. The DNA for the CDR3 is TGCAGTGCTCACGAGGCGACGGACACTGAAGCTTTCTTT. The encoded protein is CSAHEATDTEAFF. This chain links TRBV20-1 with TRBJ1-1; D uncertain. The V end lost 5 bases, the J end lost 3 bases, and 13 bases lay between the germline ends. The CDR3 covers 13 residues. Looked up from germline, CDR1 is DFQATT and CDR2 is SNEGSKA (reference sequence).

The rearrangement uses TRBV12-3 or TRBV12-4 and TRBJ1-1, with TRBD1 as a possible D gene (6 bases). V lost 6 bases and J 0 bases, leaving 14 bases between the germline ends. This CDR3 region has 15 residues. The CDR3 DNA reads as TGTGCCAGCAGCCGGCGGACAGCTCTGAACACTGAAGCTTTCTTT. Translating it yields CASSRRTALNTEAFF.

As to this clonotype: This may come from a read error, since a much larger clone is one base off. The rearrangement links TRBV6-5 to TRBJ1-2, with D possibly matching TRBD1 (5 bases). This CDR3 comprises 15 residues. Germline CDR1 MNHEY, CDR2 SVGAGI. The CDR3 sequence is CASSSRSEGRVGYSF. The CDR3 region has the DNA TGTGCCAGCAGTTCTCGCTCCGAGGGGAGGGTAGGCTACTCCTTC.

This clonotype came up many times. The chain employs TRBV12-3 or TRBV12-4 and TRBJ2-7, with D tentatively TRBD1 (6 bases). V was cut by 6 bases and J by 0 bases, with 12 bases left in between. The CDR3 has 14 residues. This CDR3 is CASRPRGTSYEQYF. CDR3 DNA sequence: TGTGCCAGCAGGCCCAGGGGAACCTCCTACGAGCAGTACTTC.

The V gene is TRBV28, the J gene TRBJ1-1; no firm D call. The CDR3 totals 12 residues. Germline CDR1 and CDR2: MDHEN and SYDVKM. Between the trimmed V and J ends, which lost 8 bases and 5 bases, there was a span of 12 bases. The CDR3, as DNA: TGTGCCAGCGACCAACGGGGTACTGAAGCTTTCTTT. This encodes CASDQRGTEAFF.

This clonotype has a count of ten or more. The V call is TRBV5-5, the J call TRBJ2-7; weak D call: TRBD1 (5 bases). The CDR3 is made up of 12 amino acids. V was pared by 2 bases and J by 3 bases, with 6 bases between. CDR1 SGHKS and CDR2 YYEKEE come from the germline V gene (reference sequence). CDR3 nucleotides: TGTGCCAGCAGCTTTGACAGCTACGAGCAGTACTTC. Its translation is CASSFDSYEQYF.

The chain carries TRBV5-1 and TRBJ2-5; 8 bases map to TRBD1. The germline V gene encodes CDR1 SGHRS and CDR2 YFSETQ. The CDR3 sequence is 13 residues long. V shed 6 bases and J 4 bases; nucleotides not matched to a gene: 5. CDR3 in amino acids: CASNTGGPETQYF. The CDR3 nucleotides are TGCGCCAGCAATACAGGGGGGCCAGAGACCCAGTACTTC.